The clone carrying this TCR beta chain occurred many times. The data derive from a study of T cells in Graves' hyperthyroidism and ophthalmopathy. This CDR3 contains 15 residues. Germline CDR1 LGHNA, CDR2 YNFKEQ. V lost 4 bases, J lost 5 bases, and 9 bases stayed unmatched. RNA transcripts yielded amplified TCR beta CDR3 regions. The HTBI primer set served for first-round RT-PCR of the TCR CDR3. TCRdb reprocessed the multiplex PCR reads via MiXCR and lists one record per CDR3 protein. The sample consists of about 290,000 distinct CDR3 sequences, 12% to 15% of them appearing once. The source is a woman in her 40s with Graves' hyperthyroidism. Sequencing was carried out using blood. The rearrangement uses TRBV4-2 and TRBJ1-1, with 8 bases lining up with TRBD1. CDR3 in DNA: TGTGCCAGCAGCCCGCCCCTGACAGGGGTAACTGAAGCTTTCTTT. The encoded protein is CASSPPLTGVTEAFF.